This TCR beta chain emerged from a study of blood T cell repertoires in COVID-19 (dated by TCRdb to the early 2020s). Background for the entire study: Collaborator samples came from the United States, Italy and Spain and covered acute and convalescent phases of COVID-19. The material from the prospective study consisted of cDNA or gDNA derived from T cells, B-cell-depleted T cells, or PBMCs. Subjects who had been exposed to COVID-19, were actively infected with it, or had recovered from it provided the deeply sampled blood TCRbeta repertoires that made up the dataset. A freely available public database, intended as a resource for researchers studying the immune response to SARS-CoV-2, is where the repertoires were released. Samples were obtained from the ongoing ImmuneRACE study (first 160 participants) and from 1,000 to 1,500 subjects provided by 6 global collaborators. Sample metadata almost always included a de-identified subject ID, COVID-19 status, age in years and sex. Where available, HLA class I and class II types were taken from metadata supplied by the sample provider and were not determined by assay-based typing. The investigation overall reported the following: How much clinical and demographic metadata was included differed by source and by participant, and the metadata was provided uncurated.

Inclusive of the bounding cysteine and phenylalanine, the CDR3 is 16 residues long. CDR3 DNA is the only sequence kept; it has 48 bases, read in frame from the first base. The germline V gene provides CDR1 ENHRY and CDR2 SYGVKD. Trimming at the junction amounts to 2 bases on V and 2 bases on J, and the germline ends lie 15 bases apart. Enrolling through a virtual design, the prospective study's participants ranged in age from about 18 to 89 years and lived across about two dozen United States geographic areas. Cohort assignment in the prospective study relied on participant-reported clinical history from a screening survey and a study questionnaire. Mobile phlebotomists in the prospective study collected whole blood, serum and a nasopharyngeal or oropharyngeal swab from every participant. Over a 2-month period, participants in the prospective study had the option of providing additional blood draws and questionnaires. Prospective study blood samples were shipped either frozen or at room temperature before DNA extraction.

The immunoSEQ Assay, a bias-controlled multiplex PCR, was used to amplify TCRbeta CDR3 regions from genomic DNA. Concerning the study's data processing: Nucleated cell counts per sample were estimated from amplification of reference gene primers within the assay. To quantify the absolute abundance of each unique TCRbeta CDR3 rearrangement, sequence reads were collapsed and filtered. Productive Simpson clonality was computed per sample as the square root of Simpson's diversity index over productive rearrangements. TCRdb took this table from immuneACCESS and kept in-frame rearrangements with V and J called. Such tables lack part of the clones; where checked against another copy, unresolved V genes explain under half of the gap, and the rest is unexplained. V, J and clone size derive from that table, while D and trimming were established from the DNA sequence. This sample comprises roughly 240,000 clones, 80% to 90% of them detected only once. The ten largest clones add up to just over 2.5% of the sample.

Remarks on this clone: The clone's antigen remains unknown. No much larger clone exists at a distance of one base, and base qualities are not known.

The sample taken for sequencing was PBMCs or T cells enriched from blood (not recorded which). This sequence originates from a woman aged 30 to 39 with acute COVID-19. The V gene is TRBV10-3 and the J gene is TRBJ1-2, with TRBD1 perhaps the D gene, on 5 matching bases. The CDR3 corresponds to CAISEPMLGQNYGYTF. The DNA sequence is TGTGCCATCAGTGAGCCTATGCTGGGGCAGAACTATGGCTACACCTTC.